This T cell receptor (beta chain) derives from a study of T cells in Graves' hyperthyroidism and ophthalmopathy. Study-level information: Before any treatment, at initial diagnosis, peripheral blood was collected. Overall study findings and caveats: From stable hyperthyroidism, ophthalmopathy was set apart by a 13 V-J model.

Thyroid ultrasound and orbital computed tomography, with clinical symptoms and serum thyroxine and TRAb, informed diagnoses. Isolation of PBMCs was performed on about 9.9 ml fresh peripheral blood. TCR beta CDR3 regions were amplified from RNA transcripts. HTBI primers were the set used in a first-round RT-PCR of the TCR CDR3. One entry per CDR3 protein, called by TCRdb with MiXCR from the multiplex PCR reads. Counted here are approximately 480,000 distinct CDR3 sequences, around 21% occurring once; the ten biggest clones make up around a quarter. Note on this clonotype: Its specificity is unknown.

Germline lookup yields CDR1 MNHEY and CDR2 SVGAGI. Between the trimmed V and J ends, which lost 3 bases and 3 bases, there was a span of 14 bases. This CDR3 spans 15 amino acids. This chain uses TRBV6-5 with TRBJ2-5; D is unclear. This TCR derives from a man aged 18 to 29 with Graves' hyperthyroidism. Material for sequencing was blood. CDR3: CASSYSTPGEETQYF. In DNA form, the CDR3 reads TGTGCCAGCAGTTATTCGACCCCCGGAGAAGAGACCCAGTACTTC.